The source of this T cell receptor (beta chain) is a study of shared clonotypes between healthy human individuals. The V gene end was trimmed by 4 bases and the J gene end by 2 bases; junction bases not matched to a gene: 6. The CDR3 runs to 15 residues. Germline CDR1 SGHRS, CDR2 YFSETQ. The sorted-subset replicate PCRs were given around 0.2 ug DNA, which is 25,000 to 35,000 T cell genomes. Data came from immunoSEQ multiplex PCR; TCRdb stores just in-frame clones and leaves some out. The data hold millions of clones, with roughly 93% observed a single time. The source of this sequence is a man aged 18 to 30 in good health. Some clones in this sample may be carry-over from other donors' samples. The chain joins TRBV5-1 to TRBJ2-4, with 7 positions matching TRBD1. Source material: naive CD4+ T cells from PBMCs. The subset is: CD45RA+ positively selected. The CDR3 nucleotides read TGCGCCAGCAGCCTAACGACAGGGTCCAAAAACATTCAGTACTTC. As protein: CASSLTTGSKNIQYF.